This T cell receptor beta chain was sequenced in a study of blood T cell repertoires in COVID-19. Study at large: Some COVID-19 samples were acute and others convalescent; all came from the United States, Italy and Spain. Sources were T cells, B-cell-depleted T cells, or PBMCs; the material itself was cDNA or gDNA.

In the authors' methods: The authors estimated nucleated cell counts from reference gene primer amplification. TCRdb's table, derived via immunoSEQ multiplex PCR, lists solely in-frame clones and lacks some. V, J and clone size derive from that table, while D and trimming were established from the DNA sequence. The sample consists of 70,000 or so clones, approximately 86% of them appearing once. Regarding this clone: This CDR3 is also generated by other DNA sequences in the sample.

Germline V gives CDR1 MNHNY, CDR2 SVGAGI (reference sequence). The CDR3 runs 14 residues. Losses at the gene ends were 6 bases for V and 2 bases for J; bases not matched to a gene: 6. Seattle patients were enrolled while actively infected and followed longitudinally. This receptor was taken from a man aged 35 to 55 with COVID-19, enrolled during active disease. The chain carries TRBV6-6 and TRBJ2-5; 7 nucleotides line up with TRBD1. The source material was peripheral blood. The CDR3 DNA sequence: TGTGCCAGCAGGAGGGGACAGAATCAAGAGACCCAGTACTTC. Protein product: CASRRGQNQETQYF.